Listed below are T cell receptor beta chains from one sample, sequenced in a study of blood T cell repertoires in COVID-19. The repertoire was sequenced with immunoSEQ multiplex PCR; TCRdb's copy has only in-frame clones and lacks some. The sample contains roughly 400,000 clones, less than 95% of which appear only once. Sequenced: PBMCs or T cells enriched from blood (not recorded which). The receptor set was obtained from a man younger than 35 who had recovered from COVID-19. Both conserved end residues are part of each CDR3. The D gene is left open where the match is weak. Clone size is given for some rows only: seen once, a few or many times, or a class if the clone is expanded.

v_call,clone_size,d_call,j_call,cdr3_aa,cdr3_nt
TRBV19,-,TRBD1,TRBJ2-5,CASSIYPGTGQETQYF,TGTGCCAGTAGTATTTATCCCGGGACAGGTCAAGAGACCCAGTACTTC
TRBV30,-,-,TRBJ1-3,CAWSRDFGGGNTIYF,TGTGCCTGGAGCCGGGACTTCGGGGGAGGGAACACCATATATTTT
TRBV13,-,-,TRBJ2-7,CASSRGTASYEQYF,TGTGCCAGCAGCCGCGGGACGGCCTCCTACGAGCAGTACTTC
TRBV27,-,-,TRBJ1-1,CASRPPGLNTEAFF,TGTGCCAGCAGGCCCCCAGGTTTGAACACTGAAGCTTTCTTT
TRBV5-4,once,-,TRBJ1-5,CASSLQGRGQPQHF,TGTGCCAGCAGCTTACAGGGTCGGGGTCAGCCCCAGCATTTT
TRBV30,-,-,TRBJ2-2,CAWIPIGYTAGELFF,TGTGCCTGGATCCCCATCGGGTACACGGCCGGGGAGCTGTTTTTT
TRBV7-9,-,-,TRBJ1-5,CASSLAGNNNQPQHF,TGTGCCAGCAGCTTGGCAGGAAATAACAATCAGCCCCAGCATTTT
TRBV2,-,-,TRBJ1-2,CASTTGLGEGNYGYTF,TGTGCCAGCACCACAGGATTGGGGGAGGGAAACTATGGCTACACCTTC
TRBV5-1,-,-,TRBJ1-1,CASSLGALRNTEAFF,TGCGCCAGCAGCTTGGGGGCGCTACGGAACACTGAAGCTTTCTTT
TRBV28,-,TRBD2,TRBJ2-1,CASSLAGGSYNEQFF,TGTGCCAGCAGTTTAGCGGGAGGGTCCTACAATGAGCAGTTCTTC
TRBV6-1,-,-,TRBJ2-2,CASSEDSATMTNTGELFF,TGTGCCAGCAGTGAAGACTCAGCAACCATGACTAATACCGGGGAGCTGTTTTTT
TRBV19,-,-,TRBJ1-2,CAHDSYGYTF,TGTGCCCACGACAGTTATGGCTACACCTTC
TRBV12-5,-,-,TRBJ1-5,CASGYNREGPQHF,TGTGCTAGTGGTTACAACAGGGAGGGGCCCCAGCATTTT
TRBV11-2,-,-,TRBJ1-1,CASSFSTEAFF,TGTGCCAGCAGCTTCAGCACTGAAGCTTTCTTT